Listed below are T cell receptor beta chains from one sample, sequenced in a study of identical twins. MiXCR was run by TCRdb on the 5' RACE reads, yielding one entry per CDR3 protein. Of over 600,000 distinct CDR3 sequences listed, over 20% were seen once; the top ten hold roughly 4%. This sample also belongs to another study, concerning T cells expressing NK-cell markers.

The material sequenced was PBMCs. These receptor sequences come from a woman younger than 30 in good health. The CDR3 runs from the conserved cysteine through the conserved F or W. A D gene is named only where the DNA matches it firmly. Clone size is shown for a subset of rows, as once, few, many or a class of expanded clone.

NA	TRBV7-9	few	TRBJ2-7	CASSFGYSYEQYF	TGTGCCAGCAGCTTTGGCTACTCCTACGAGCAGTACTTC
NA	TRBV25-1	NA	TRBJ2-7	CASSATTGPYEQYF	TGTGCCAGCAGTGCTACTACGGGGCCCTACGAGCAGTACTTC
TRBD1	TRBV15	NA	TRBJ1-2	CATSRRTPGQGHGYTF	TGTGCCACCAGCAGACGAACGCCGGGACAGGGTCATGGCTACACCTTC
NA	TRBV3-1	many	TRBJ1-1	CASRGNTEAFF	TGTGCCAGCAGGGGGAACACTGAAGCTTTCTTT
NA	TRBV20-1	NA	TRBJ2-7	CSARGQADEQYF	TGCAGTGCTAGAGGGCAGGCGGACGAGCAGTACTTC
NA	TRBV5-3	NA	TRBJ2-2	CASKPNGETNTGELFF	TGTGCCAGTAAGCCCAACGGAGAAACGAACACCGGGGAGCTGTTTTTT
TRBD2	TRBV27	NA	TRBJ2-3	CASSRGTSGRQSTDTQYF	TGTGCCAGCAGTCGCGGGACTAGCGGGAGGCAGAGCACAGATACGCAGTATTTT
NA	TRBV7-8	few	TRBJ1-5	CASSLAAVNQPQHF	TGTGCCAGCAGCTTAGCGGCAGTCAATCAGCCCCAGCATTTT
NA	TRBV5-1	few	TRBJ2-7	CASSAKPRGRYRYEQYF	TGCGCCAGCAGCGCGAAACCCCGGGGACGATACCGCTACGAGCAGTACTTC
NA	TRBV12-3/TRBV12-4	few	TRBJ1-1	CASSLKGSDTEAFF	TGTGCCAGCAGTTTAAAGGGTTCCGACACTGAAGCTTTCTTT
NA	TRBV29-1	few	TRBJ2-7	CSVDWGSEQYF	TGCAGCGTTGATTGGGGGAGCGAGCAGTACTTC
NA	TRBV5-1	few	TRBJ2-5	CASSEIAEQETQYF	TGCGCCAGCAGCGAGATAGCGGAGCAAGAGACCCAGTACTTC
NA	TRBV7-2	NA	TRBJ2-3	CASSHASGRTDTQYF	TGTGCCAGCAGCCACGCCTCGGGGCGGACAGATACGCAGTATTTT
NA	TRBV12-3/TRBV12-4	many	TRBJ2-2	CASSLQVRELFF	TGTGCCAGCAGTCTACAGGTTAGGGAGCTGTTTTTT
TRBD2	TRBV20-1	few	TRBJ2-7	CSAPGTSGTLYEQYF	TGCAGTGCTCCCGGGACTAGCGGGACCCTCTACGAGCAGTACTTC
NA	TRBV6-1	NA	TRBJ2-4	CASSPDSKNIQYF	TGTGCCAGCTCGCCCGATTCCAAAAACATTCAGTACTTC
TRBD2	TRBV7-2	NA	TRBJ2-1	CASASGGGSYNEQFF	TGTGCCAGCGCCTCTGGGGGGGGCTCCTACAATGAGCAGTTCTTC
NA	TRBV29-1	many	TRBJ2-3	CSVDPLGLDTQYF	TGCAGCGTTGATCCACTGGGATTAGATACGCAGTATTTT
NA	TRBV20-1	NA	TRBJ2-1	CSGQDSFSYNEQFF	TGCAGTGGACAGGACAGCTTCTCCTACAATGAGCAGTTCTTC
NA	TRBV9	few	TRBJ2-3	CASSVAGGGPHDTQYF	TGTGCCAGCAGCGTAGCTGGGGGTGGCCCCCACGATACGCAGTATTTT
NA	TRBV7-9	NA	TRBJ2-1	CASSRPSSGAYNEQFF	TGTGCCAGCAGCCGGCCTTCGAGTGGGGCTTACAATGAGCAGTTCTTC
NA	TRBV20-1	NA	TRBJ2-5	CSARGGVGAETQYF	TGCAGTGCTAGAGGAGGGGTGGGTGCAGAGACCCAGTACTTC
TRBD1	TRBV12-3/TRBV12-4	NA	TRBJ2-7	CASSGQGIGEQYF	TGTGCCAGCAGCGGACAGGGTATCGGCGAGCAGTACTTC
NA	TRBV20-1	NA	TRBJ2-5	CSAIPAQRAGETQYF	TGCAGTGCTATACCCGCTCAGCGGGCTGGAGAGACCCAGTACTTC
TRBD1	TRBV13	NA	TRBJ1-1	CASSFDRGTEAFF	TGTGCCAGCAGCTTTGACAGGGGCACTGAAGCTTTCTTT
NA	TRBV12-3/TRBV12-4	few	TRBJ1-2	CASGHGGNDYGYTF	TGTGCCAGCGGTCATGGGGGCAATGACTATGGCTACACCTTC
NA	TRBV7-2	NA	TRBJ2-7	CASSYRVSIEQYF	TGTGCCAGCAGCTACAGGGTTTCGATCGAGCAGTACTTC
NA	TRBV7-2	NA	TRBJ1-2	CASSASRFLGYTF	TGTGCCAGCAGCGCGAGCAGGTTCTTGGGCTACACCTTC
NA	TRBV9	many	TRBJ1-2	CASSGSGDNYGYTF	TGTGCCAGCAGCGGCTCAGGTGATAACTATGGCTACACCTTC
NA	TRBV6-5	few	TRBJ2-5	CASSYSGRGGTQYF	TGTGCCAGCAGTTACTCTGGGCGGGGTGGGACCCAGTACTTC
NA	TRBV29-1	NA	TRBJ2-7	CSVEDPVEQYF	TGCAGCGTTGAAGATCCAGTGGAGCAGTACTTC
NA	TRBV7-9	few	TRBJ2-2	CASSLAHPGELFF	TGTGCCAGCAGCTTAGCACATCCCGGGGAGCTGTTTTTT
NA	TRBV25-1	few	TRBJ2-7	CASSSALGTPKPYEQYF	TGTGCCAGCAGCTCTGCCCTCGGGACACCAAAGCCCTACGAGCAGTACTTC
TRBD2	TRBV12-3/TRBV12-4	NA	TRBJ2-1	CASSLQVGGPENEQFF	TGTGCCAGCAGTTTACAAGTGGGAGGGCCGGAGAATGAGCAGTTCTTC
NA	TRBV5-1	few	TRBJ2-1	CASSLDSNANEQFF	TGCGCCAGCAGCTTGGACTCAAACGCCAATGAGCAGTTCTTC
TRBD2	TRBV12-3/TRBV12-4	NA	TRBJ2-3	CASTIGGGTQYF	TGTGCCAGCACTATTGGCGGGGGTACGCAGTATTTT
NA	TRBV6-1	many	TRBJ1-3	CASRVRGDDGNTIYF	TGTGCCAGCAGGGTCCGAGGGGACGATGGAAACACCATATATTTT
TRBD1	TRBV20-1	many	TRBJ1-1	CSARAHRGLETFF	TGCAGTGCTAGAGCACACAGGGGGCTAGAGACTTTCTTT
NA	TRBV29-1	many	TRBJ2-7	CSGRDSESYEQYF	TGCAGCGGGCGGGACAGCGAATCCTACGAGCAGTACTTC
NA	TRBV9	NA	TRBJ2-5	CASSVGVGGETQYF	TGTGCCAGCAGCGTAGGAGTGGGGGGCGAGACCCAGTACTTC
NA	TRBV6-1	few	TRBJ1-1	CASSAQGDTEAFF	TGTGCCAGCAGTGCTCAGGGTGACACTGAAGCTTTCTTT
NA	TRBV5-1	many	TRBJ2-7	CASSPVGGHEQYF	TGCGCCAGCAGCCCTGTTGGGGGCCACGAGCAGTACTTC
NA	TRBV7-2	NA	TRBJ2-5	CASSSRDWGRQETQYF	TGTGCCAGCAGTTCACGGGACTGGGGGCGGCAAGAGACCCAGTACTTC
NA	TRBV30	NA	TRBJ2-7	CAWTGAYEQYF	TGTGCCTGGACAGGAGCCTACGAGCAGTACTTC
NA	TRBV24-1	NA	TRBJ2-5	CATSEAGREETQYF	TGTGCCACCAGTGAGGCTGGAAGGGAAGAGACCCAGTACTTC
TRBD2	TRBV29-1	few	TRBJ2-7	CSVVSGTGHEQYF	TGCAGCGTTGTCAGCGGGACGGGCCACGAGCAGTACTTC
NA	TRBV20-1	NA	TRBJ2-2	CSARDNSILANTGELFF	TGCAGTGCTAGAGATAACAGTATCCTCGCGAACACCGGGGAGCTGTTTTTT
NA	TRBV5-1	NA	TRBJ1-1	CASSLQVEDTEAFF	TGCGCCAGCAGCTTGCAGGTCGAGGACACTGAAGCTTTCTTT
NA	TRBV5-5	few	TRBJ1-5	CASSATLAQPQHF	TGTGCCAGCAGCGCGACTTTAGCTCAGCCCCAGCATTTT
NA	TRBV20-1	NA	TRBJ2-1	CSAREGHSSYNEQFF	TGCAGTGCTAGAGAGGGACACTCGTCCTACAATGAGCAGTTCTTC
NA	TRBV6-6	NA	TRBJ1-6	CASSYSDSPLHF	TGTGCCAGCAGTTACTCCGATTCACCCCTCCACTTT
NA	TRBV5-1	NA	TRBJ2-2	CASSLVGTDVGELFF	TGCGCCAGCAGCTTGGTCGGGACCGATGTCGGGGAGCTGTTTTTT
NA	TRBV6-1	few	TRBJ2-3	CASTSGGAADTQYF	TGTGCCAGCACCTCGGGGGGCGCGGCAGATACGCAGTATTTT
NA	TRBV5-6	many	TRBJ1-1	CASSLAREAFF	TGTGCCAGCAGCTTGGCCAGGGAAGCTTTCTTT
NA	TRBV6-6	NA	TRBJ2-7	CASRKADIYEQYF	TGTGCCAGTCGAAAGGCCGATATCTACGAGCAGTACTTC
TRBD2	TRBV29-1	NA	TRBJ2-1	CSVDSGTSGRGSYNEQFF	TGCAGCGTGGACTCCGGGACTAGCGGGAGAGGCTCCTACAATGAGCAGTTCTTC
NA	TRBV20-1	NA	TRBJ2-5	CSAMPGVRKTQYF	TGCAGTGCTATGCCTGGGGTCCGAAAGACCCAGTACTTC